This T cell receptor beta chain was found in a study of cytomegalovirus exposure and HLA in healthy donors. As for the study in general: A later analysis reported the roughly 130 validation repertoires used the same platform as the approximately 670 first-cohort repertoires. Notes on the study in general: The majority of TCR sequences were rare, yet some public TCRs appeared in many donors. Testing in vitro showed a few CMV-associated chains specific for CMV antigens. High specificity and sensitivity for cytomegalovirus status were reported for the classifier.

To note about this clone: Its antigen is not known.

Trimming shortened V by 6 bases and J by 0 bases, and 12 bases separated the two germline ends. The CDR3 covers 14 residues. Looked up from germline, CDR1 is ENHRY and CDR2 is SYGVKD. TCRdb's copy holds only in-frame clones and misses some; the assay was immunoSEQ multiplex PCR. The table has more than 55,000 clones, about 96% seen once. The V call is TRBV10-3, the J call TRBJ2-7; tentative D call: TRBD2 (5 bases). This TCR was recovered from a young man in good health and CMV-seronegative. The sequencing sample was made of PBMCs. The CDR3 region is CAIRDGGHSYEQYF. CDR3 DNA sequence: TGTGCCATCAGAGATGGCGGGCACTCCTACGAGCAGTACTTC.